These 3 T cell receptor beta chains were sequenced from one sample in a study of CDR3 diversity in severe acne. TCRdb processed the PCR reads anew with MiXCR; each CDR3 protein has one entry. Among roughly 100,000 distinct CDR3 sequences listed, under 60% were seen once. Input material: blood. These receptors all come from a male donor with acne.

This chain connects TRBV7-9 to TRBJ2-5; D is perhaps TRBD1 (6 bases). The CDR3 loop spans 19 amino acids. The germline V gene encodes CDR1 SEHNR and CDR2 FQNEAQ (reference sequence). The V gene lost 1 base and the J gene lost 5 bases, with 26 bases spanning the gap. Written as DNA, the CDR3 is TGTGCCAGCAGCTTAGAGTATCTCAGACCGGACAGCTCGCCGGAGACCCAGTACTTC. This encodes CASSLEYLRPDSSPETQYF.

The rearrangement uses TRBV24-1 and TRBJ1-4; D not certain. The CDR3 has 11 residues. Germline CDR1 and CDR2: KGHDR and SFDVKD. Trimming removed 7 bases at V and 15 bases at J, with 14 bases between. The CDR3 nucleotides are TGTGCCACCAGCGCCGGTGGGGATTTGTTTTTT. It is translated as CATSAGGDLFF.

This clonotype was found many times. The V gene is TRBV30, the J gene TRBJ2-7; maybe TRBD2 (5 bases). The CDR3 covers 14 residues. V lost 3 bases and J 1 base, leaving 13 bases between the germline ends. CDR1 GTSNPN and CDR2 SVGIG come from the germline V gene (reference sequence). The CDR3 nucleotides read TGTGCCTGGAGGGTGCTAGCTAATTCCTACGAGCAGTACTTC. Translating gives CAWRVLANSYEQYF.